The sequence of this T cell receptor beta chain was determined in a study of T cells in Graves' hyperthyroidism and ophthalmopathy. Study summary: Peripheral blood was drawn at first diagnosis, prior to all treatment.

This clonotype was counted only a few times. The V gene's germline CDR1 is SGHNT and CDR2 YYREEE (reference sequence). The CDR3 runs to 12 residues. The ends were cut back, 0 bases at V and 13 bases at J, with 8 bases in the middle. Amplification of TCR beta CDR3 regions used RNA as the template. When the TCR CDR3 underwent first-round RT-PCR, the HTBI primer set was used. TCRdb fed the multiplex PCR reads into MiXCR, producing one record per CDR3 protein. The sample includes around 800,000 distinct CDR3 sequences, 35% to 45% of them seen just once. Specimen: blood. The sequence was obtained from a man younger than 30 with Graves' hyperthyroidism. The chain uses TRBV5-4 and TRBJ1-6, with D tentatively TRBD1 (5 bases). The DNA of the CDR3 is TGTGCCAGCAGCTTGGCCGGGGGTCCCCTCCACTTT. It is translated as CASSLAGGPLHF.